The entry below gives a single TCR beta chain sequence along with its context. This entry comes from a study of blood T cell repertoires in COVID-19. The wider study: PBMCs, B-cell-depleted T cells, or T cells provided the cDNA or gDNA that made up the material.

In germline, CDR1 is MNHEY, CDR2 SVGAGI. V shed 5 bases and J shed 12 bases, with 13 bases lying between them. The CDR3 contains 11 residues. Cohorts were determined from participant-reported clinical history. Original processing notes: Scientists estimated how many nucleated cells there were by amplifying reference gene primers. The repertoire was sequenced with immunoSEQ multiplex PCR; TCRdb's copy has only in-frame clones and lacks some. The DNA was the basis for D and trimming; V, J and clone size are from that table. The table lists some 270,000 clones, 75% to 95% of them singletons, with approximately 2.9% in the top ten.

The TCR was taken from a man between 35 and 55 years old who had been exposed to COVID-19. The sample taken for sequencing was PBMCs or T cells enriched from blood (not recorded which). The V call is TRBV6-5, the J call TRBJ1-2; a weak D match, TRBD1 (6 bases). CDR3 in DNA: TGTGCCAGCAGTACGGGACAAGCGGACACCTTC. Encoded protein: CASSTGQADTF.